This T cell receptor beta chain emerged from a study of blood T cell repertoires in COVID-19. Germline CDR1 and CDR2: SGHKS and YYEKEE (reference sequence). The CDR3 loop spans 16 amino acids. Trimming left V 0 bases short and J 0 bases short, with 12 bases between. It was during active infection that Seattle patients were enrolled and then longitudinally followed. Original data processing: Amplification from reference gene primers served as the basis for estimated nucleated cell counts. TCRdb's table, derived via immunoSEQ multiplex PCR, lists solely in-frame clones and lacks some. The DNA was the basis for D and trimming; V, J and clone size are from that table. The data hold some 73,000 clones, with around 88% observed a single time.

The sequencing input was peripheral blood. The sequence came from an elderly man with COVID-19, enrolled during active disease. J is TRBJ1-1 and V is TRBV5-5, with D tentatively TRBD1 (5 bases). This chain's CDR3 is CASSLVRESMNTEAFF. As DNA, the CDR3 is TGTGCCAGCAGCTTGGTCAGGGAAAGCATGAACACTGAAGCTTTCTTT.